Below, 5 T cell receptor beta chains from the same sample are listed, as sequenced in a study of shared clonotypes between healthy human individuals. Assay used: immunoSEQ multiplex PCR; TCRdb lists only in-frame clones, some missing. The data show around 1 million clones, over 60% seen once. The sequencing sample was made of memory CD4+ T cells sorted from blood. The sample's subset: CD45RA-negative fraction. The receptors stem from a man aged 18 to 30 in good health.

The rearrangement links TRBV12-5 to TRBJ1-5; D is ambiguous. Germline V gene sequence: CDR1 LGHNT, CDR2 FRNRAP. This CDR3 contains 12 residues. V gave up 6 bases and J gave up 4 bases, with 7 bases separating them. The CDR3 is CASGTDNQPQHF. The CDR3 DNA reads TGTGCTAGTGGCACTGATAATCAGCCCCAGCATTTT. Full variable domain (missing parts from reference TRBV12-5 and TRBJ1-5): DARVTQTPRHKVTEMGQEVTMRCQPILGHNTVFWYRQTMMQGLELLAYFRNRAPLDDSGMPKDRFSAEMPDATLATLKIQPSEPRDSAVYFCASGTDNQPQHFGDGTRLSIL.

This clone was detected once. V gene TRBV28 combines with J gene TRBJ2-5, with 8 nucleotides matching TRBD2. With V trimmed by 7 bases and J by 6 bases, 13 bases remained unmatched. Germline V gene data show CDR1 as MDHEN and CDR2 as SYDVKM. This CDR3 has 15 residues. The CDR3, as DNA: TGTGCCAGCACGCCTCCCCCGGGGGGGGTAAAGACCCAGTACTTC. Amino acids: CASTPPPGGVKTQYF.

The J gene is TRBJ1-1, the V gene TRBV9; 7 bases agree with TRBD1. V was pared by 4 bases and J by 2 bases, with 5 bases of the junction left unmatched. Per the germline V gene, CDR1 is SGDLS and CDR2 is YYNGEE. The length of the CDR3 is 14 residues. The CDR3 loop reads CASSPQGGNTEAFF. The DNA of the CDR3 is TGTGCCAGCAGCCCCCAGGGGGGAAACACTGAAGCTTTCTTT. Using reference TRBV9 and TRBJ1-1 for the parts outside the CDR3, the full variable domain is DSGVTQTPKHLITATGQRVTLRCSPRSGDLSVYWYQQSLDQGLQFLIQYYNGEERAKGNILERFSAQQFPDLHSELNLSSLELGDSALYFCASSPQGGNTEAFFGQGTRLTVV.

This chain links TRBV9 with TRBJ1-2; D is ambiguous. Germline CDR1 is SGDLS and CDR2 is YYNGEE. Trimming stripped 4 bases from V and 0 bases from J, with 7 bases between. The CDR3 covers 13 residues. The CDR3 protein is CASSRASNYGYTF. CDR3 DNA sequence: TGTGCCAGCAGCCGTGCCTCTAACTATGGCTACACCTTC.

This chain connects TRBV7-9 to TRBJ2-5; the D gene is possibly TRBD2 (6 bases). V was shortened by 5 bases and J by 2 bases, with 15 bases between the two germline ends. Germline V gene lookup returns CDR1 SEHNR and CDR2 FQNEAQ (reference sequence). This CDR3 has 15 amino acids. The CDR3 nucleotides read TGTGCCAGCAGCCCCCCCGGCGGGAATCAAGAGACCCAGTACTTC. The encoded protein is CASSPPGGNQETQYF.